This is a list of T cell receptor beta chains from one sample in a study of T cells after yellow fever vaccination. MiXCR, applied by TCRdb to the 5' RACE reads, yields one record per CDR3 protein. In the table there are some 96,000 distinct CDR3 sequences, approximately 9% of which are singletons. The sequences come from CD8+ T cells not binding an NS4B(214-222) dextramer, sorted from PBMCs, collected more than 14 days after the first yellow fever vaccination. The source is a man younger than 30 who received the YFV17D yellow fever vaccine. Both conserved end residues are trimmed from each CDR3.

V,J,CDR3
TRBV5-6,TRBJ2-7,ASSFDPGHSPYEQY
TRBV6-1,TRBJ1-1,ASSQSGATEAF
TRBV7-2,TRBJ2-7,ASSLFRGSEEQY
TRBV13,TRBJ2-1,ASSLDAGASYNEQF
TRBV28,TRBJ2-1,ASRPRAGAHNEQF
TRBV27,TRBJ2-1,ASSLLGNEQF
TRBV28,TRBJ1-5,ASSGEGNQPQH
TRBV5-1,TRBJ2-7,ASSLGSGPHEQY
TRBV6-5,TRBJ1-3,ATWAGNTIY
TRBV6-5,TRBJ1-1,ASSYRDPNTEAF
TRBV7-9,TRBJ1-5,VSSLARGGRNQPQH
TRBV20-1,TRBJ2-7,SARALTSGTYYEQY
TRBV4-3,TRBJ1-3,ASSPGDRRGNTIY
TRBV11-3,TRBJ2-1,ASSLDSLARNEQF
TRBV7-2,TRBJ2-1,ASSLPGRKNHNEQF
TRBV7-8,TRBJ2-3,ASTLFPGLATRTDTQY
TRBV4-2,TRBJ1-1,ASSQGTENTEAF
TRBV5-1,TRBJ2-1,ASSFGTSGGNNEQF
TRBV4-1,TRBJ1-1,ASSQEHPLGTEAF
TRBV11-2,TRBJ2-3,ASSFYLTSGGASDTQY
TRBV20-1,TRBJ1-5,SATPEWGGIGQPQH
TRBV7-9,TRBJ2-1,ASSQTGTSSHNEQF
TRBV14,TRBJ1-2,ASSPAGWGYT
TRBV9,TRBJ2-5,ASSVGESGGHQETQY
TRBV11-2,TRBJ2-7,ASSLSGNYEQY
TRBV6-2/TRBV6-3,TRBJ2-3,ASSPAGDYTDTQY
TRBV7-2,TRBJ2-5,ASSHGGGAQETQY
TRBV15,TRBJ2-6,ATTVDSSGANVLT
TRBV5-4,TRBJ2-5,ASSSVGRGDQETQY